This T cell receptor beta chain originates from a study of T cell responses to AZD1222 COVID-19 vaccine. Overall study results and limits: Dominant CD4 TCR responses targeted spike regions 160-218 and 743-854.

Method: immunoSEQ multiplex PCR; TCRdb's copy keeps in-frame clones and lacks some. This table has about 100,000 clones, over 90% appearing once. A word on this clone: What it binds is unknown.

Source: peripheral blood, taken on day 0 of AZD1222 vaccination. This receptor was taken from an adult in good health.

The CDR3 DNA reads TGTGCCACCAGCAGAGATCTAGGAGGGGAAAAACTGTTTTTT. This gives the protein CATSRDLGGEKLFF. The V gene is TRBV15, the J gene TRBJ1-4, with unresolved D. The length of the CDR3 is 14 residues. Per the germline V gene, CDR1 is LNHNV and CDR2 is YYDKDF (reference sequence). V gave up 0 bases and J gave up 8 bases, with 10 bases separating them.